The source of this TCR beta chain is a study of blood T cell repertoires in COVID-19. Study-wide context: Sources were T cells, B-cell-depleted T cells, or PBMCs; the material itself was cDNA or gDNA.

This CDR3 has 15 residues. V was pared by 6 bases and J by 4 bases, with 8 bases of the junction left unmatched. Germline lookup yields CDR1 MNHEY and CDR2 SVGAGI. Original handling: The authors estimated nucleated cell counts from reference gene primer amplification. TCRdb's copy holds only in-frame clones and misses some; the assay was immunoSEQ multiplex PCR. Clone size and the V and J calls come from that table; the DNA yielded D and trimming. The sample has about 490,000 clones, approximately 83% seen once. The TCR originated in a human donor in a cohort sampled during active COVID-19. Sequencing used peripheral blood. This chain uses TRBV6-5 with TRBJ1-3, with TRBD1 matching over 8 bases. CDR3 sequence reads: CASSPTGQVGNTIYF. CDR3 nucleotide sequence: TGTGCCAGCAGCCCGACGGGACAGGTCGGAAACACCATATATTTT.